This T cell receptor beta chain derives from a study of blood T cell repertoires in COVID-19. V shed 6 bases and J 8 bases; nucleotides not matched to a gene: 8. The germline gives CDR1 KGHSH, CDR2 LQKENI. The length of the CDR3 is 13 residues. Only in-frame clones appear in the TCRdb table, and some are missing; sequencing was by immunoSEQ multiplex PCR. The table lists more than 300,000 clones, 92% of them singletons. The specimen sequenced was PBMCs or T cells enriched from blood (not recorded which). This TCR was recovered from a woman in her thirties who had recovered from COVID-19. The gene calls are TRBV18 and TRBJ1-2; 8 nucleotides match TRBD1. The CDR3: CASSVGQGEGYTF. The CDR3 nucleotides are TGTGCCAGCTCGGTCGGACAGGGCGAAGGCTACACCTTC. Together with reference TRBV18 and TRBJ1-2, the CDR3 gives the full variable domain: NAGVMQNPRHLVRRRGQEARLRCSPMKGHSHVYWYRQLPEEGLKFMVYLQKENIIDESGMPKERFSAEFPKEGPSILRIQQVVRGDSAAYFCASSVGQGEGYTFGSGTRLTVV.